This is a list of T cell receptor beta chains from one sample in a study of shared clonotypes between healthy human individuals. Repertoires were generated with immunoSEQ multiplex PCR, while TCRdb's copy carries only in-frame clones and drops some. In the table there are roughly 660,000 clones, 90% of which are singletons. Material for sequencing was memory CD8+ T cells from PBMCs. The receptor source for this set is a man aged 18 to 30 in good health. Some clones in this sample may be carry-over from other donors' samples. Each CDR3 is given with its conserved first and last residue. Each record gives: J gene, V gene, CDR3 protein.

j_gene: TRBJ1-1; v_gene: TRBV5-1; CDR3aa: CASSGGSPLIF
j_gene: TRBJ2-4; v_gene: TRBV29-1; CDR3aa: CSVVTRTKNIQYF
j_gene: TRBJ2-7; v_gene: TRBV9; CDR3aa: CASSHSGSRSYEQYF
j_gene: TRBJ1-1; v_gene: TRBV7-9; CDR3aa: CASSLGYRGNTEAFF
j_gene: TRBJ2-1; v_gene: TRBV27; CDR3aa: CASSLGLLYNEQFF
j_gene: TRBJ2-3; v_gene: TRBV28; CDR3aa: CASSPLAGVYAQYF
j_gene: TRBJ2-3; v_gene: TRBV13; CDR3aa: CASSTQSTDTQYF
j_gene: TRBJ2-7; v_gene: TRBV10-3; CDR3aa: CAISESYQSYEQYF
j_gene: TRBJ2-2; v_gene: TRBV5-6; CDR3aa: CASSLGHFEMYTGELFF
j_gene: TRBJ1-5; v_gene: TRBV7-9; CDR3aa: CASSSQGAGQPQHF
j_gene: TRBJ1-2; v_gene: TRBV6-5; CDR3aa: CASSYSNLGTGYTF
j_gene: TRBJ2-7; v_gene: TRBV15; CDR3aa: CATSRAGLLRPSTQNLAYEQYF
j_gene: TRBJ2-7; v_gene: TRBV19; CDR3aa: CASSAPVAGVYEQYF
j_gene: TRBJ1-2; v_gene: TRBV11-2; CDR3aa: CASSDRTGSGYTF
j_gene: TRBJ1-1; v_gene: TRBV5-1; CDR3aa: CASSRDRGGNTEAFF
j_gene: TRBJ2-1; v_gene: TRBV9; CDR3aa: CASSAGANEQFF
j_gene: TRBJ2-7; v_gene: TRBV7-9; CDR3aa: CASSREGGRAPYEQYF
j_gene: TRBJ2-7; v_gene: TRBV6-5; CDR3aa: CASSFSAGWSEQYF
j_gene: TRBJ1-2; v_gene: TRBV7-9; CDR3aa: CASSLVSGLGYGYTF
j_gene: TRBJ1-2; v_gene: TRBV5-4; CDR3aa: CASSFMVQGTDGYTF
j_gene: TRBJ1-4; v_gene: TRBV27; CDR3aa: CASSLQYATNEKLFF
j_gene: TRBJ2-1; v_gene: TRBV25-1; CDR3aa: CASRLGTYNEQFF
j_gene: TRBJ2-4; v_gene: TRBV19; CDR3aa: CASSTDWNPLAKNIQYF
j_gene: TRBJ2-1; v_gene: TRBV19; CDR3aa: CASSIFLAAYNEQFF
j_gene: TRBJ2-6; v_gene: TRBV28; CDR3aa: CASSWGRGTIISGANVLTF
j_gene: TRBJ2-2; v_gene: TRBV10-3; CDR3aa: CAISESTSSTGELFF
j_gene: TRBJ2-1; v_gene: TRBV27; CDR3aa: CASSLMGQGNNEQFF
j_gene: TRBJ2-7; v_gene: TRBV19; CDR3aa: CASTERGGGEQYF
j_gene: TRBJ2-7; v_gene: TRBV27; CDR3aa: CASSLWGLSPSYEQYF
j_gene: TRBJ1-1; v_gene: TRBV4-3; CDR3aa: CASSQESELWNTEAFF
j_gene: TRBJ2-7; v_gene: TRBV11-2; CDR3aa: CASSLAPGRKPNYEQYF
j_gene: TRBJ2-1; v_gene: TRBV5-4; CDR3aa: CASSLGLAVGNEQFF
j_gene: TRBJ1-2; v_gene: TRBV10-3; CDR3aa: CAISDGGSYGYTF
j_gene: TRBJ2-2; v_gene: TRBV4-2; CDR3aa: CASSQGEVTGELFF
j_gene: TRBJ2-3; v_gene: TRBV19; CDR3aa: CASSINRGHSDTQYF
j_gene: TRBJ1-2; v_gene: TRBV27; CDR3aa: CASSLYVGDSHGYTF
j_gene: TRBJ2-1; v_gene: TRBV7-6; CDR3aa: CASSPSGRGKNEQFF
j_gene: TRBJ1-1; v_gene: TRBV28; CDR3aa: CASSLGPSTNTEAFF
j_gene: TRBJ2-7; v_gene: TRBV23-1; CDR3aa: CASSSSSNSYEQYF
j_gene: TRBJ2-7; v_gene: TRBV28; CDR3aa: CASSLYTTASSYEQYF
j_gene: TRBJ1-1; v_gene: TRBV13; CDR3aa: CASSLRDMNTEAFF
j_gene: TRBJ2-1; v_gene: TRBV27; CDR3aa: CASRNLLAAKVNEQFF
j_gene: TRBJ2-7; v_gene: TRBV7-8; CDR3aa: CASSLAVWREGREQYF
j_gene: TRBJ2-5; v_gene: TRBV6-5; CDR3aa: CASSRPGEETQYF
j_gene: NA; v_gene: TRBV5-1; CDR3aa: CASSLDRGNEQYF
j_gene: TRBJ2-2; v_gene: TRBV12-5; CDR3aa: CASGGQGDTGELFF
j_gene: TRBJ2-7; v_gene: TRBV5-6; CDR3aa: CASSATQGAGFYEQYF
j_gene: TRBJ1-6; v_gene: TRBV28; CDR3aa: CASSPRQDSPLHF
j_gene: TRBJ2-1; v_gene: TRBV5-8; CDR3aa: CASSFRLYNEQFF
j_gene: TRBJ2-2; v_gene: TRBV30; CDR3aa: CAWSLREWSGELFF
j_gene: TRBJ2-7; v_gene: TRBV7-2; CDR3aa: CASSLTRYSRTYEQYF
j_gene: TRBJ2-1; v_gene: TRBV9; CDR3aa: CASSGANVIDEQFF
j_gene: TRBJ2-5; v_gene: TRBV10-3; CDR3aa: CAISDRGGQETQYF
j_gene: TRBJ2-3; v_gene: TRBV27; CDR3aa: CASSLTVGTDTQYF
j_gene: TRBJ1-3; v_gene: TRBV7-9; CDR3aa: CASSHAPGQKSSGNTIYF